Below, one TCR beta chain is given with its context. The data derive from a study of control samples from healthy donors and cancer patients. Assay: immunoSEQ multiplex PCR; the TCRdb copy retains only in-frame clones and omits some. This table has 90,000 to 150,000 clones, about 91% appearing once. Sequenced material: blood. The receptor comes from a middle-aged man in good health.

CDR3 sequence reads: CASRPALGTGEQYF. The DNA for the CDR3 is TGCGCCAGCCGCCCTGCCCTGGGCACGGGGGAGCAGTACTTC. The genes are TRBV5-1 and TRBJ2-7; a weak D match, TRBD2 (5 bases). The CDR3 extends over 14 amino acids. Germline CDR1 is SGHRS and CDR2 is YFSETQ. Between the trimmed V and J ends, which lost 7 bases and 7 bases, there was a span of 21 bases. The full variable domain, its missing parts supplied by reference TRBV5-1 and TRBJ2-7, is KAGVTQTPRYLIKTRGQQVTLSCSPISGHRSVSWYQQTPGQGLQFLFEYFSETQRNKGNFPGRFSGRQFSNSRSEMNVSTLELGDSALYLCASRPALGTGEQYFGPGTRLTVT.